This TCR beta chain was recovered during a study of T cell responses to AZD1222 COVID-19 vaccine. Looked up from germline, CDR1 is SGHVS and CDR2 is FQNEAQ. The ends were cut back, 4 bases at V and 1 base at J, with 13 bases in the middle. This CDR3 contains 15 residues. Sequenced by immunoSEQ multiplex PCR; TCRdb stores in-frame clones only, minus some. The sample gives around 120,000 clones, about 87% of which show up once; roughly 8.4% is in the top ten. This clone was detected a few times. Its cognate antigen is unknown. Study-wide points: Repertoire collection took place solely once the T cell response had peaked.

The V and J genes are TRBV7-8 and TRBJ2-5; weak D call: TRBD2 (6 bases). Sequenced here: peripheral blood, sampled on day 0 of AZD1222 vaccination. The source of this sequence is an adult in good health. The CDR3 spells CASSSSGGVQETQYF. The DNA of the CDR3 is TGTGCCAGCAGCTCCTCCGGGGGAGTCCAAGAGACCCAGTACTTC.